This TCR beta chain was found in a study of cytomegalovirus exposure and HLA in healthy donors (TCRdb year 2017). At the level of the whole study: According to a later analysis, one platform produced both the 110 or so validation repertoires and the approximately 670 repertoires of the first cohort. The aim of the study was to test whether cataloging public T cell receptors could identify signatures of past pathogen exposure. In addition to the first cohort of 666 subjects, a separate validation cohort of approximately 130 different subjects was used. To predict cytomegalovirus infection status, the study combined high-throughput TCR immunosequencing, statistical association of individual TCRs with disease status, and machine learning. Beyond this particular receptor, the publication reports: The authors suggested that the approach could potentially be extended to other disease states and immunological phenotypes. Of the cluster scores, around 95% were above 0 in a later analysis, which found that TCRs clustered in the first cohort also tended to co-occur in the 90 to 150 validation repertoires. The classifier was reported to diagnose cytomegalovirus status with high specificity and sensitivity in both the original and validation cohorts. The study gave a list of under 200 TCR beta chains associated with cytomegalovirus. The validation cohort had no HLA typing available for a later analysis, so co-occurrence within that cohort was assessed over all 130 or so repertoires. Most TCR sequences were observed very rarely across donors, whereas some public TCRs were present in many individuals. In vitro tests confirmed that a few of the cytomegalovirus-associated TCR beta chains recognize cytomegalovirus antigens.

Library preparation used the immunoSEQ multiplex PCR assay. The study's processing was this. A statistical classification framework was developed to diagnose cytomegalovirus status using the catalog of TCR beta chain sequences. TCRdb obtained this table from immuneACCESS and retained in-frame rearrangements with V and J assigned. These tables miss some clones; where compared with another copy, unresolved V genes account for less than half of the shortfall, and the remainder is unexplained. The DNA gave D and trimming, while V, J and clone size come from that table. Counted in this sample were fewer than 150,000 clones; approximately 88% of them appeared once. Of the sample, about 1.8% falls within the top ten clones. For CDR1 and CDR2, the germline V gene (reference sequence) lists MNHEY and SMNVEV. Measured from the cysteine to the phenylalanine, the CDR3 is 11 residues long. CDR3 DNA only is kept here, 33 bases in frame from base 1. Between the V and J ends, shortened by 8 bases and 7 bases respectively, the junction contains 9 bases.

The donors belonged to the validation cohort of approximately 130 subjects, which was separate from the roughly 700-subject first cohort. As regards this clone: No antigen is known for it. No clone much larger than this one lies a single base away; base qualities are absent.

The chain was built from TRBV27 and TRBJ2-1; the D gene lacks a confident call. The sample consisted of PBMCs. The receptor was isolated from a man younger than 30 in good health and CMV-seronegative. CDR3 protein: CASGSRNEQFF. The nucleotide sequence is TGTGCCAGCGGCTCTAGGAATGAGCAGTTCTTC.